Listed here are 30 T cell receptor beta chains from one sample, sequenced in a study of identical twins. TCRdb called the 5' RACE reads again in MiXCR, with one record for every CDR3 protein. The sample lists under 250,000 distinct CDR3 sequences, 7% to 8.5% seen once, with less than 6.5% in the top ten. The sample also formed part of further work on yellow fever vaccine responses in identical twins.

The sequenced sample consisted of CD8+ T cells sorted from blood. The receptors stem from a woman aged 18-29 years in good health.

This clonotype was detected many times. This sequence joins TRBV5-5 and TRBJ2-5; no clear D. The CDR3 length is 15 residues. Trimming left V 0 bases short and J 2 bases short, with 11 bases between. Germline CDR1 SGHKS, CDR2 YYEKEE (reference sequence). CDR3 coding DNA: TGTGCCAGCAGCTTGGAAAACGAACTACAAGAGACCCAGTACTTC. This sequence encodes CASSLENELQETQYF. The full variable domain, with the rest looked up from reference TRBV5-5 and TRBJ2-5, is DAGVTQSPTHLIKTRGQQVTLRCSPISGHKSVSWYQQVLGQGPQFIFQYYEKEERGRGNFPDRFSARQFPNYSSELNVNALLLGDSALYLCASSLENELQETQYFGPGTRLLVL.

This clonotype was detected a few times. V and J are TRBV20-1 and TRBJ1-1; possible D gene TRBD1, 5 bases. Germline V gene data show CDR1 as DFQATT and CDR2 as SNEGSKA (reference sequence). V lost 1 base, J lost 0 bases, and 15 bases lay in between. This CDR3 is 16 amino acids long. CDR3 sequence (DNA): TGCAGTGCTAGAGTAGGGGCAGGGTTTATGAACACTGAAGCTTTCTTT. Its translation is CSARVGAGFMNTEAFF.

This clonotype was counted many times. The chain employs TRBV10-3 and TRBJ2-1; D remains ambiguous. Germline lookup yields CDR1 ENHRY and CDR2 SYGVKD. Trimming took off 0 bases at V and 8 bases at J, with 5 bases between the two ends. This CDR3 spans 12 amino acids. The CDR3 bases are TGTGCCATCAGTGAGTCATGGGATGAGCAGTTCTTC. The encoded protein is CAISESWDEQFF.

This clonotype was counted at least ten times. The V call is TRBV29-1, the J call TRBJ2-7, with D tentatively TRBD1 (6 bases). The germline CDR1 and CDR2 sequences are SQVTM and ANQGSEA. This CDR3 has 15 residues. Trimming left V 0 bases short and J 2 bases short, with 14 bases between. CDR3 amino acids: CSVEDPDRTPYEQYF. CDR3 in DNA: TGCAGCGTTGAAGACCCCGACAGGACCCCCTACGAGCAGTACTTC.

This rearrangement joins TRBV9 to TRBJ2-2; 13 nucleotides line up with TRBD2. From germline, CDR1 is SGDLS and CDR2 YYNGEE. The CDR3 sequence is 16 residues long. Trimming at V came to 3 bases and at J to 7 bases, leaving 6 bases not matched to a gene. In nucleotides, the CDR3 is TGTGCCAGCAGCGAACGACTAGCGGGAGGAAGCGGGGAGCTGTTTTTT. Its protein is CASSERLAGGSGELFF.

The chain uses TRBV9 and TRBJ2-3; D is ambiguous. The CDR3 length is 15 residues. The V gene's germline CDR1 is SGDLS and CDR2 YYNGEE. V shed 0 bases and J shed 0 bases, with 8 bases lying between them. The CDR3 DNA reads TGTGCCAGCAGCGTAGAGGGCATTAGCACAGATACGCAGTATTTT. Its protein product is CASSVEGISTDTQYF.

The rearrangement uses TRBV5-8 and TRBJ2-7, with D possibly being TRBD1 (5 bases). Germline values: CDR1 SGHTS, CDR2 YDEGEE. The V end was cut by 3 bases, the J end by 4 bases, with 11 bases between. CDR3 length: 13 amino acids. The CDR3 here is CASSSQGRYEQYV. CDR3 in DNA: TGTGCCAGCAGCTCTCAGGGCAGGTACGAGCAGTACGTC.

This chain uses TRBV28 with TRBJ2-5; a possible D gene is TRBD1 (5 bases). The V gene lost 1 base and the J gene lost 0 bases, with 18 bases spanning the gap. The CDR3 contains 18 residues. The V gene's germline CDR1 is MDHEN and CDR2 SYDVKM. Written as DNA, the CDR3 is TGTGCCAGCAGTTTATCATGGCCAAGGGGATATTACCAAGAGACCCAGTACTTC. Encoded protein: CASSLSWPRGYYQETQYF.

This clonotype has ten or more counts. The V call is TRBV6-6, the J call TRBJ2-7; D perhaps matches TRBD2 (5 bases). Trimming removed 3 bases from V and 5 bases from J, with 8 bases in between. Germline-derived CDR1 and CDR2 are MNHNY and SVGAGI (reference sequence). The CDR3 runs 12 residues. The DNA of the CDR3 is TGTGCCAGCAGTTATACCGGGGACGAGCAGTACGTC. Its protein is CASSYTGDEQYV.

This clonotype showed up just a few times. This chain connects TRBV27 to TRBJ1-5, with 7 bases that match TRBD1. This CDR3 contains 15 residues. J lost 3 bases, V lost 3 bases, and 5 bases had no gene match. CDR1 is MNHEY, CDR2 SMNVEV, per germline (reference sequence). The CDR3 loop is CASSFEGAPNQPQHF. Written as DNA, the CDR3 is TGTGCCAGCAGTTTTGAGGGGGCCCCCAATCAGCCCCAGCATTTT.

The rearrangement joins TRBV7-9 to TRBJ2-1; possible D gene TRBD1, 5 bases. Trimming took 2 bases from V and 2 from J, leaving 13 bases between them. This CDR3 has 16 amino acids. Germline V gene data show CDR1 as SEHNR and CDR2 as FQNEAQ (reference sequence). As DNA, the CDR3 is TGTGCCAGCAGCTTACGTGAAGGGGCGGCCTACAATGAGCAGTTCTTC. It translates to CASSLREGAAYNEQFF.

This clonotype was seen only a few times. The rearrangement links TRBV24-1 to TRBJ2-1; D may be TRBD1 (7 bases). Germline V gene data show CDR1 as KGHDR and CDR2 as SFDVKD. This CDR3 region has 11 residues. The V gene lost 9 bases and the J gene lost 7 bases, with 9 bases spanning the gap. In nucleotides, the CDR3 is TGTGCCACCGCGGGACAGAATGAGCAGTTCTTC. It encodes CATAGQNEQFF.

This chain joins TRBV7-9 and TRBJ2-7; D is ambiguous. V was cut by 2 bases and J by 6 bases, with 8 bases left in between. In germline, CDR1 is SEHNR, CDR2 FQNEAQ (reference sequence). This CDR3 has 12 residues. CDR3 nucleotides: TGTGCCAGCAGCTTAAGGTATCCCGAGCAGTACTTC. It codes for CASSLRYPEQYF. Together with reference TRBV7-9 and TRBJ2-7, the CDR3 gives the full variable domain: DTGVSQNPRHKITKRGQNVTFRCDPISEHNRLYWYRQTLGQGPEFLTYFQNEAQLEKSRLLSDRFSAERPKGSFSTLEIQRTEQGDSAMYLCASSLRYPEQYFGPGTRLTVT.

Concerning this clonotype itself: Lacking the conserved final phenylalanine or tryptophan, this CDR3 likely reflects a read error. The chain's CDR3 is CSARASSYEQYI. The CDR3 DNA follows: TGCAGTGCTAGGGCCAGCTCCTACGAGCAGTACATC. J is TRBJ2-7 and V is TRBV20-1; D not certain. Germline lookup yields CDR1 DFQATT and CDR2 SNEGSKA (reference sequence). This CDR3 region has 12 residues. Trimming took 3 bases from V and 0 from J, leaving 6 bases between them.

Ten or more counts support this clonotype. CDR3 sequence (DNA): TGTGCCAGCAGCCAGAGCGGGAGTTATATCAATGAGCAGTTCTTC. This codes for CASSQSGSYINEQFF. The chain has TRBV4-2 and TRBJ2-1, with 8 bases fitting TRBD2. Germline CDR1 reads LGHNA; CDR2 reads YNFKEQ. V shed 3 bases, J shed 6 bases, and the junction held 7 bases outside the gene matches. The CDR3 is made up of 15 amino acids.

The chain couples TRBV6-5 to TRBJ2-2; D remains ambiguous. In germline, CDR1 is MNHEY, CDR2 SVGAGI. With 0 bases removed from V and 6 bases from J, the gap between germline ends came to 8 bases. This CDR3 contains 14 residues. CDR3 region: CASSYSEGSGELFF. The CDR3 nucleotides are TGTGCCAGCAGTTACTCGGAAGGTTCCGGGGAGCTGTTTTTT.

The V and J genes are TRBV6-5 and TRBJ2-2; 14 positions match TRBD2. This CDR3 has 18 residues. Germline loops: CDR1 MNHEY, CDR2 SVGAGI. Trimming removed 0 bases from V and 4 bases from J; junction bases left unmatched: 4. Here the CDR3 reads CASSYSRLAGGITGELFF. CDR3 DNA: TGTGCCAGCAGTTACTCCCGACTAGCGGGGGGGATCACCGGGGAGCTGTTTTTT.

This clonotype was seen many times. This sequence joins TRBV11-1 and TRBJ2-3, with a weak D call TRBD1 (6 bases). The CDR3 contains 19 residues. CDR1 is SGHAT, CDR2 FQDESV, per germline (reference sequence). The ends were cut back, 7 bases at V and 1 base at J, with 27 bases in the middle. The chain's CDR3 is CASIPDGDVGPGGTDTQYF. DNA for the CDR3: TGTGCCAGCATTCCTGACGGGGACGTAGGCCCAGGGGGCACAGATACGCAGTATTTT.

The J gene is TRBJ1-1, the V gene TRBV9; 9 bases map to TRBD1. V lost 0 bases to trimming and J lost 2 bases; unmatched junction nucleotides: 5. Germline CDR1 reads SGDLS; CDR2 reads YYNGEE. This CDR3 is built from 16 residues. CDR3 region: CASSVVGTGRNTEAFF. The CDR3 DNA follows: TGTGCCAGCAGCGTAGTAGGGACAGGGCGAAACACTGAAGCTTTCTTT. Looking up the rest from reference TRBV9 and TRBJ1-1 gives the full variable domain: DSGVTQTPKHLITATGQRVTLRCSPRSGDLSVYWYQQSLDQGLQFLIQYYNGEERAKGNILERFSAQQFPDLHSELNLSSLELGDSALYFCASSVVGTGRNTEAFFGQGTRLTVV.

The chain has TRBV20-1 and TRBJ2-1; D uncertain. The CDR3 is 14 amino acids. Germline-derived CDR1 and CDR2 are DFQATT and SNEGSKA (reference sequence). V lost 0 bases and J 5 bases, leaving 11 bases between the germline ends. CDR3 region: CSARDSEKNNEQFF. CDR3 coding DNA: TGCAGTGCTAGAGACTCGGAGAAAAACAATGAGCAGTTCTTC.

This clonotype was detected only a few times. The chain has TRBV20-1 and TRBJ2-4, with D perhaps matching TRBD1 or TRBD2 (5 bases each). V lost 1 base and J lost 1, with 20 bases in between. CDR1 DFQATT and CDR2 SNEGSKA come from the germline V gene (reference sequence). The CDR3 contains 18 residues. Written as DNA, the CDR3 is TGCAGTGCTAGAGCCACAGGAGCGAGGGGAGCTGCCAAAAACATTCAGTACTTC. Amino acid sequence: CSARATGARGAAKNIQYF.

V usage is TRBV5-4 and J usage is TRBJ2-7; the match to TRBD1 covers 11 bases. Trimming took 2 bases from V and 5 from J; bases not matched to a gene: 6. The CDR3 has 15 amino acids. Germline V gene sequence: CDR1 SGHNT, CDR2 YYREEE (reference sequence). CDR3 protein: CASSFWGTGGHEQYF. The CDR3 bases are TGTGCCAGCAGCTTTTGGGGGACAGGGGGACACGAGCAGTACTTC.

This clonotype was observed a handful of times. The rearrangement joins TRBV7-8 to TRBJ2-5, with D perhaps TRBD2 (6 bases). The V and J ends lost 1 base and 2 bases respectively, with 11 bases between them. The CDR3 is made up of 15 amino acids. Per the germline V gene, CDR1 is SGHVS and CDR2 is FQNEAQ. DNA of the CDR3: TGTGCCAGCAGCTTAGAACCGGGGGATCAAGAGACCCAGTACTTC. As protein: CASSLEPGDQETQYF.

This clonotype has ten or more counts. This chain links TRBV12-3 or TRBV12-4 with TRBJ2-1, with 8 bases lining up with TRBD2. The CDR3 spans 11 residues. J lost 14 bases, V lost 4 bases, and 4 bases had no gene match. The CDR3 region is CASSYGTREFF. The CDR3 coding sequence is TGTGCCAGCAGTTACGGGACTAGAGAGTTCTTC.

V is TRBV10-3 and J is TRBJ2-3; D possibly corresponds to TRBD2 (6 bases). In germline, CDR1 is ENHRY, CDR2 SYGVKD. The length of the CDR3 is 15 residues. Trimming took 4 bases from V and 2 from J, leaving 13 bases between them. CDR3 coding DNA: TGTGCCATCAGTGGGGGGGACGGACTCACAGATACGCAGTATTTT. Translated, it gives CAISGGDGLTDTQYF.

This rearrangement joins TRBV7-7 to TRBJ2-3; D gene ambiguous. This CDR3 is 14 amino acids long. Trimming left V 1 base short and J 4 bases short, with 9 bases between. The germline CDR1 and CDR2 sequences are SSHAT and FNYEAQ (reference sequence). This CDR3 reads CASSLERSSDTQYF. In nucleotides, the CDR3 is TGTGCCAGCAGCTTAGAGCGAAGTTCAGATACGCAGTATTTT.

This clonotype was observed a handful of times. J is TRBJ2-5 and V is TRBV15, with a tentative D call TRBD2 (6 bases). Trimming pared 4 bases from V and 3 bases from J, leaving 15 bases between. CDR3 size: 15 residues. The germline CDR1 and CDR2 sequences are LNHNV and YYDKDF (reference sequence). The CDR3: CATSIREPGEETQYF. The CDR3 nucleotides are TGTGCCACCAGCATCCGGGAGCCGGGAGAAGAGACCCAGTACTTC.

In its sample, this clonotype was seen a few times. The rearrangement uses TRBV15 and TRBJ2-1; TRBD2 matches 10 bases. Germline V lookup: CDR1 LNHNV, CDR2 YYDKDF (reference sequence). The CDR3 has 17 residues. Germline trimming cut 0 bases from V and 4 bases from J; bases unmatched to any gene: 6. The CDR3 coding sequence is TGTGCCACCAGCAGAGATTCATTGACTAGCGGGTACAATGAGCAGTTCTTC. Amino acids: CATSRDSLTSGYNEQFF.

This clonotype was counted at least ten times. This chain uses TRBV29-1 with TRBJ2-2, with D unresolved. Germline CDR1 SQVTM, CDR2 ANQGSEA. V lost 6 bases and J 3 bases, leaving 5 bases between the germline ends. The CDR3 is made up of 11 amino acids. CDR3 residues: CSVTYTGELFF. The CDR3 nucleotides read TGCAGCGTCACGTACACCGGGGAGCTGTTTTTT.

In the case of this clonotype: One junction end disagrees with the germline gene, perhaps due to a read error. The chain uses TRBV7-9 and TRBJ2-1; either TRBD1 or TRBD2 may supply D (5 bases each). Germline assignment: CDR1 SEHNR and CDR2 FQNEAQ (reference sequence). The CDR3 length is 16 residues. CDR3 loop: CASGLVGGGTYNEQFF. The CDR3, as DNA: TGTGCCAGCGGCTTAGTGGGTGGGGGTACCTACAATGAGCAGTTCTTC.